This T cell receptor (beta chain) was profiled in a study of blood T cell repertoires in COVID-19. About the research overall: The analysed material was cDNA or gDNA that came from T cells, B-cell-depleted T cells, or PBMCs.

This clone was recorded a few times. The CDR3 runs to 13 residues. Germline-derived CDR1 and CDR2 are MDHEN and SYDVKM. Trimming took off 7 bases at V and 12 bases at J, with 21 bases between the two ends. TCRdb's table, derived via immunoSEQ multiplex PCR, lists solely in-frame clones and lacks some. This sample has about 270,000 clones, with around 93% found just once. Clinical history as reported by participants underpinned cohort assignment. Within the 2 weeks before study entry, each person in the exposed group met a COVID-19 case. J is TRBJ1-2 and V is TRBV28; possibly TRBD1 for D (5 bases). The sequence came from a middle-aged man who had been exposed to COVID-19. What was sequenced was PBMCs or T cells enriched from blood (not recorded which). Here the CDR3 DNA reads TGTGCCAGCACTGACCGCCAGGGTGGTGGGAACACCTTC. This sequence encodes CASTDRQGGGNTF.